These 23 T cell receptor beta chains came from one sample sequenced in a study of cytomegalovirus exposure and HLA in healthy donors. The PCR contained 60 Vbeta and 13 Jbeta primers. Measured with immunoSEQ multiplex PCR; TCRdb has only the in-frame clones, and not every one. The sample table sets out about 190,000 clones. The sequenced sample was PBMCs. The receptors derive from a man aged 30 to 45 in good health and CMV-seronegative.

The rearrangement links TRBV6-5 to TRBJ2-3, with D perhaps matching TRBD2 (6 bases). The CDR3 is made up of 14 amino acids. The germline V gene encodes CDR1 MNHEY and CDR2 SVGAGI. The germline V and J ends were trimmed by 6 bases and 4 bases, with 14 bases remaining between them. DNA for the CDR3: TGTGCCAGCAGCCGCGGGGCCAGCGCAGATACGCAGTATTTT. Residues: CASSRGASADTQYF.

The chain carries TRBV4-3 and TRBJ1-3; no reliable D call. The germline V and J ends were trimmed by 0 bases and 6 bases, with 12 bases remaining between them. The CDR3 is made up of 15 amino acids. Germline V gene sequence: CDR1 LGHNA, CDR2 YSLEER. The CDR3 protein is CASSQDGLGLNTIYF. The CDR3 DNA reads TGCGCCAGCAGCCAAGACGGACTGGGTTTAAACACCATATATTTT.

V usage is TRBV19 and J usage is TRBJ2-3; D call uncertain. The CDR3 is 13 residues long. Trimming stripped 4 bases from V and 4 bases from J, with 9 bases between. CDR1 and CDR2 from the germline V gene are LNHDA and SQIVND (reference sequence). The CDR3 DNA sequence: TGTGCCAGTAGTAGCTACCGGTCAGATACGCAGTATTTT. Translating it yields CASSSYRSDTQYF. Supplemented by reference TRBV19 and TRBJ2-3, the full variable domain reads DGGITQSPKYLFRKEGQNVTLSCEQNLNHDAMYWYRQDPGQGLRLIYYSQIVNDFQKGDIAEGYSVSREKKESFPLTVTSAQKNPTAFYLCASSSYRSDTQYFGPGTRLTVL.

The V call is TRBV6-1, the J call TRBJ2-5; D perhaps matches TRBD2 (5 bases). The germline V gene encodes CDR1 MNHNS and CDR2 SASEGT. The CDR3 loop spans 13 amino acids. V shed 7 bases and J shed 7 bases, with 16 bases lying between them. The CDR3 spells CASNSGGPGTQYF. Here the CDR3 DNA reads TGTGCCAGCAACTCGGGCGGGCCGGGGACCCAGTACTTC.

The genes are TRBV30 and TRBJ2-7; D may be TRBD2 (7 bases). The germline CDR1 and CDR2 sequences are GTSNPN and SVGIG (reference sequence). The CDR3 totals 11 residues. The CDR3 bases are TGTGCAGGGGGGGCGTTTTACGAGCAGTACTTC. It translates to CAGGAFYEQYF.

V and J are TRBV18 and TRBJ1-2; no clear D. V lost 3 bases and J lost 9, with 20 bases in between. The CDR3 is made up of 15 amino acids. Germline assignment: CDR1 KGHSH and CDR2 LQKENI. CDR3 in DNA: TGTGCCAGCTCACCGCGAAGCGACGGTCTCCTGAGCTACACCTTC. This codes for CASSPRSDGLLSYTF.

This chain links TRBV10-2 with TRBJ1-4; the D gene is possibly TRBD1 (5 bases). The CDR3 spans 15 residues. From germline, CDR1 is WSHSY and CDR2 SAAADI. Trimming removed 3 bases from V and 1 base from J, with 9 bases in between. The CDR3, as DNA: TGCGCCAGCAGTGATGGGGGGGGAACTAATGAAAAACTGTTTTTT. This sequence encodes CASSDGGGTNEKLFF.

V is TRBV4-1 and J is TRBJ2-3; TRBD2 is a possible D gene (5 bases). The CDR3 extends over 15 amino acids. The V gene's germline CDR1 is MGHRA and CDR2 YSYEKL. Trimming stripped 0 bases from V and 6 bases from J, with 13 bases between. The CDR3 loop is CASSQDPGRGDTQYF. The CDR3 DNA reads as TGCGCCAGCAGCCAAGACCCGGGTCGAGGGGATACGCAGTATTTT.

V usage is TRBV19 and J usage is TRBJ1-5; D is perhaps TRBD1 (5 bases). Germline V gene lookup returns CDR1 LNHDA and CDR2 SQIVND (reference sequence). Trimming removed 5 bases at V and 4 bases at J, with 15 bases between. The CDR3 has 15 residues. The CDR3 spells CASSLGVQGNQPQHF. The DNA for the CDR3 is TGTGCCAGTAGTTTAGGAGTTCAGGGTAATCAGCCCCAGCATTTT. Drawing the rest from reference TRBV19 and TRBJ1-5, the complete variable domain is DGGITQSPKYLFRKEGQNVTLSCEQNLNHDAMYWYRQDPGQGLRLIYYSQIVNDFQKGDIAEGYSVSREKKESFPLTVTSAQKNPTAFYLCASSLGVQGNQPQHFGDGTRLSIL.

The chain carries TRBV28 and TRBJ2-2; D is perhaps TRBD2 (6 bases). This CDR3 has 14 amino acids. V lost 5 bases and J lost 4, with 11 bases in between. Germline V gives CDR1 MDHEN, CDR2 SYDVKM. In nucleotides, the CDR3 is TGTGCCAGCAGTGAGTCGGGAGTCACCGGGGAGCTGTTTTTT. Residues: CASSESGVTGELFF.

The V and J genes are TRBV18 and TRBJ1-2; D is undetermined. The CDR3 totals 15 residues. V gave up 2 bases and J gave up 3 bases, with 13 bases separating them. Germline V gene data show CDR1 as KGHSH and CDR2 as LQKENI. The CDR3 spells CASSPGSFRDYGYTF. CDR3 nucleotide sequence: TGTGCCAGCTCACCAGGGTCGTTTCGGGACTATGGCTACACCTTC. Supplemented by reference TRBV18 and TRBJ1-2, the full variable domain reads NAGVMQNPRHLVRRRGQEARLRCSPMKGHSHVYWYRQLPEEGLKFMVYLQKENIIDESGMPKERFSAEFPKEGPSILRIQQVVRGDSAAYFCASSPGSFRDYGYTFGSGTRLTVV.

The chain recombines TRBV7-2 with TRBJ1-2, with 7 positions matching TRBD1. The V and J ends lost 1 base and 3 bases, in that order; junction bases with no gene match: 2. Germline CDR1 and CDR2: SGHTA and FQGNSA. CDR3 length: 14 residues. This CDR3 reads CASSLVQGDYGYTF. In DNA form, the CDR3 reads TGTGCCAGCAGCTTAGTGCAGGGGGACTATGGCTACACCTTC.

Here the CDR3 DNA reads TGTGCCAGCAGCCCCAACAGGGGGCGGGGGGAGCAGTACTTC. Amino acids: CASSPNRGRGEQYF. The chain uses TRBV7-8 and TRBJ2-7; the match to TRBD1 covers 9 bases. V was pared by 5 bases and J by 7 bases, with 9 bases of the junction left unmatched. The germline CDR1 and CDR2 sequences are SGHVS and FQNEAQ. The CDR3 is 14 residues long.

The chain couples TRBV19 to TRBJ2-2; TRBD2 matches at 11 bases. The length of the CDR3 is 14 residues. J lost 5 bases, V lost 8 bases, and 4 bases had no gene match. Germline values: CDR1 LNHDA, CDR2 SQIVND (reference sequence). CDR3 nucleotide sequence: TGTGCCAGTTCCCTAGCGGGGGGAACCGGGGAGCTGTTTTTT. Its protein product is CASSLAGGTGELFF.

The CDR3 region is CASGGTATNYGYTF. CDR3 DNA: TGTGCCAGTGGAGGGACGGCAACTAACTATGGCTACACCTTC. This chain connects TRBV19 to TRBJ1-2, with a weak D call TRBD1 (5 bases). CDR1 is LNHDA and CDR2 is SQIVND in the germline V gene (reference sequence). This CDR3 spans 14 amino acids. Trimming removed 8 bases from V and 0 bases from J, with 13 bases in between.

J is TRBJ1-3 and V is TRBV6-5, with unresolved D. The ends were cut back, 2 bases at V and 0 bases at J, with 5 bases in the middle. Germline V gene sequence: CDR1 MNHEY, CDR2 SVGAGI. This CDR3 has 14 amino acids. The CDR3 sequence: CASSYDNSGNTIYF. Written as DNA, the CDR3 is TGTGCCAGCAGTTACGACAACTCTGGAAACACCATATATTTT.

V usage is TRBV9 and J usage is TRBJ2-7; perhaps TRBD1 as D (6 bases). V gave up 4 bases and J gave up 2 bases, with 7 bases separating them. Germline values: CDR1 SGDLS, CDR2 YYNGEE. The CDR3 loop spans 12 amino acids. As DNA, the CDR3 is TGTGCCAGCAGCCGGACAGCCTACGAGCAGTACTTC. Protein sequence: CASSRTAYEQYF.

The V call is TRBV21-1, the J call TRBJ1-1; TRBD1 is the table's D call, not checked against the DNA. TRBV21-1 is tagged as a pseudogene. The CDR3 runs to 17 residues. The CDR3 region has the DNA TGTGCCAGCAGCAAATTACAACAGGGCGTCATGAACACTGAAGCTTTCTTT. As protein: CASSKLQQGVMNTEAFF.

The J gene is TRBJ2-7, the V gene TRBV28; TRBD2 might be the D (5 bases). The germline CDR1 and CDR2 sequences are MDHEN and SYDVKM. The germline V and J ends were trimmed by 9 bases and 1 base, with 16 bases remaining between them. The CDR3 totals 14 residues. The CDR3 here is CASEGTDGSYEQYF. The CDR3 coding sequence is TGTGCCAGTGAGGGAACGGACGGATCCTACGAGCAGTACTTC.

The chain uses TRBV25-1 and TRBJ1-6; 8 bases map to TRBD1. The germline V gene encodes CDR1 MGHDK and CDR2 SYGVNS. The length of the CDR3 is 16 residues. The junction had 7 bases not matched to a gene; V was cut back by 2 bases and J by 7 bases. The CDR3 sequence is CASSELRDRGNSPLHF. The CDR3 DNA sequence: TGTGCCAGCAGTGAACTGAGAGACAGGGGAAATTCACCCCTCCACTTT.

V is TRBV11-1 and J is TRBJ2-7, with 10 positions matching TRBD1. Germline CDR1 reads SGHAT; CDR2 reads FQDESV (reference sequence). The CDR3 is 15 residues long. Trimming took 7 bases from V and 0 from J; bases not matched to a gene: 6. The chain's CDR3 is CASTVDRGNSYEQYF. The CDR3 DNA reads TGTGCCAGCACCGTGGACAGGGGGAACTCCTACGAGCAGTACTTC.

The DNA for the CDR3 is TGTGCCAGCAGCTACGGCGGGGGGAACGGGGAGCTGTTTTTT. Amino acids: CASSYGGGNGELFF. The chain couples TRBV7-6 to TRBJ2-2; 8 nucleotides agree with TRBD2. The germline gives CDR1 SGHVS, CDR2 FNYEAQ. With V trimmed by 4 bases and J by 7 bases, 5 bases remained unmatched. CDR3 size: 14 residues. Full variable domain (missing parts from reference TRBV7-6 and TRBJ2-2): GAGVSQSPRYKVTKRGQDVALRCDPISGHVSLYWYRQALGQGPEFLTYFNYEAQQDKSGLPNDRFSAERPEGSISTLTIQRTEQRDSAMYRCASSYGGGNGELFFGEGSRLTVL.

The V and J genes are TRBV7-2 and TRBJ1-2; D perhaps matches TRBD1 (5 bases). Between the trimmed V and J ends, which lost 1 base and 0 bases, there was a span of 15 bases. The CDR3 has 17 amino acids. In germline, CDR1 is SGHTA, CDR2 FQGNSA. The CDR3 loop reads CASSLDGTRGSNYGYTF. Written as DNA, the CDR3 is TGTGCCAGCAGCTTAGATGGGACGCGGGGGTCTAACTATGGCTACACCTTC.